This T cell receptor beta chain was observed in a study of identical twins. One entry per CDR3 protein results from TCRdb running MiXCR on the 5' RACE reads. The data contain under 900,000 distinct CDR3 sequences, around an eighth of them seen just once; the ten biggest clones take up 1.5% to 2%. V lost 6 bases and J lost 0; bases outside the gene matches: 9. The CDR3 runs to 16 residues. Per the germline V gene, CDR1 is SGHRS and CDR2 is YFSETQ. This clonotype occurred a few times. In addition, the sample was reused for a study of yellow fever vaccine responses in identical twins.

The sample was PBMCs. The chain couples TRBV5-1 to TRBJ1-3; TRBD1 agrees at 7 bases. This TCR came from a woman in her late teens or twenties in good health. CDR3 DNA: TGCGCCAGCAAGTCCCTCACAGGGGACTCTGGAAACACCATATATTTT. Protein sequence: CASKSLTGDSGNTIYF. The whole variable domain, remainder taken from reference TRBV5-1 and TRBJ1-3, is KAGVTQTPRYLIKTRGQQVTLSCSPISGHRSVSWYQQTPGQGLQFLFEYFSETQRNKGNFPGRFSGRQFSNSRSEMNVSTLELGDSALYLCASKSLTGDSGNTIYFGEGSWLTVV.